This entry features one T cell receptor (beta chain) sequence. Its antigen is not known. Germline CDR1 reads SGHVS; CDR2 reads FQNEAQ. V was pared by 6 bases and J by 7 bases, with 15 bases between. The CDR3 has 13 amino acids. This specimen comes from a study of CD8 T cells in ankylosing spondylitis. Overall study findings and caveats: The clones that were linked to disease were reported to be significantly enriched in matched synovial fluid samples from ankylosing spondylitis patients. The study identified a TCR beta motif of eight highly homologous variants that appeared characteristic of ankylosing spondylitis blood.

It was by quantitative 5'-RACE with molecular barcodes that TCR beta libraries were made. TCRdb reanalysed the 5' RACE reads using MiXCR and keeps one entry per CDR3 protein. In the table there are about 200,000 distinct CDR3 sequences, over 10% of which are singletons. Source material: blood, either unsorted or a sorted T cell fraction (not recorded which). The sequence derives from a male donor with ankylosing spondylitis or in good health (not recorded which). This chain connects TRBV7-8 to TRBJ2-5, with D possibly matching TRBD2 (6 bases). The CDR3 DNA is TGTGCCAGCAGTTCGGAGGGCCACCCGACCCAGTACTTC. This translates into CASSSEGHPTQYF.